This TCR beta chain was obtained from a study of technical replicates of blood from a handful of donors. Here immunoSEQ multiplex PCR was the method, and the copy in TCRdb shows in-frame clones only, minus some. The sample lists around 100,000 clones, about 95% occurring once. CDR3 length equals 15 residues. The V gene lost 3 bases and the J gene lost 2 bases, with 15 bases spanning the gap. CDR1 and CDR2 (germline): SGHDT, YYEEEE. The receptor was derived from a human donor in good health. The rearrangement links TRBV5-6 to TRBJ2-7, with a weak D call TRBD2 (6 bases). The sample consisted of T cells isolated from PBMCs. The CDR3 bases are TGTGCCAGCAGCTCCATTCCGGGACTTACCTACGAGCAGTACTTC. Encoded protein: CASSSIPGLTYEQYF.